Listed below are T cell receptor beta chains from one sample, sequenced in a study of PD-1 blockade in mismatch repair-deficient tumors. The protocol was immunoSEQ multiplex PCR, while the TCRdb copy is restricted to in-frame clones and leaves out a portion. Here the sample spans more than 95,000 clones, more than 85% being singletons. The source material was peripheral blood, sampled 44 weeks after starting pembrolizumab. The receptors were sampled from an adult with mismatch repair-deficient cancer. CDR3s include the opening cysteine and the closing phenylalanine or tryptophan. D genes are given only for firm matches.

V: TRBV5-1; J: TRBJ2-7; D: -; DNA: TGCGCCAGCAGCTTGTTGGTAGGGAGACCTTCCTACGAGCAGTACTTC; CDR3: CASSLLVGRPSYEQYF
V: TRBV2; J: TRBJ1-2; D: TRBD1; DNA: TGTGCCAGCAGTGATTGGGGGGGACAGGGAGCCTATGGCTACACCTTC; CDR3: CASSDWGGQGAYGYTF
V: TRBV2; J: TRBJ2-1; D: -; DNA: TGTGCCAGAGGAGGCGACGTGGGGGAGAGCTCCTACAATGAGCAGTTCTTC; CDR3: CARGGDVGESSYNEQFF
V: TRBV12-5; J: TRBJ2-1; D: -; DNA: TGTGCTAGTGGTTTGGGTGGGGGCATTGAGCAGTTCTTC; CDR3: CASGLGGGIEQFF
V: TRBV19; J: TRBJ1-5; D: TRBD1; DNA: TGTGCCAGTAGTATAGGACAGGGAAGTGTTAGCAATCAGCCCCAGCATTTT; CDR3: CASSIGQGSVSNQPQHF
V: TRBV10-2; J: TRBJ1-2; D: -; DNA: TGCGCCAGCAGAGACAGCTTCTATGGCTACACCTTC; CDR3: CASRDSFYGYTF
V: TRBV2; J: TRBJ1-1; D: TRBD1; DNA: TGTGCCAGCAGTCCCCAGGGGGCTGAAGCTTTCTTT; CDR3: CASSPQGAEAFF
V: TRBV30; J: TRBJ2-4; D: -; DNA: TGTGCCTGGAGTCCGCCCTCCGGGGGCATTCCGTACTTC; CDR3: CAWSPPSGGIPYF
V: TRBV27; J: TRBJ2-6; D: TRBD1; DNA: TGTGCCAGCAGTCCGATGGACAGGGGGTTCTCTGGGGCCAACGTCCTGACTTTC; CDR3: CASSPMDRGFSGANVLTF
V: TRBV7-3; J: TRBJ1-2; D: -; DNA: TGTGCCAGCAGCTCCGGTGGGGCAAGGACATCGGCTAACTATGGCTACACCTTC; CDR3: CASSSGGARTSANYGYTF
V: TRBV18; J: TRBJ2-3; D: TRBD2; DNA: TGTGCCAGCTCACCTAACAGTCCTAGCGGGGACACAGATACGCAGTATTTT; CDR3: CASSPNSPSGDTDTQYF
V: TRBV5-6; J: TRBJ2-3; D: -; DNA: TGTGCCAGCAGCTTGGTTTTCAGGGTGTCAGATACGCAGTATTTT; CDR3: CASSLVFRVSDTQYF
V: TRBV5-6; J: TRBJ2-7; D: -; DNA: TGTGCCAGCAGCTTTGTAGGGGACGAGCAGTACTTC; CDR3: CASSFVGDEQYF
V: TRBV10-3; J: TRBJ2-7; D: -; DNA: TGTGCCATCAGGGGAGCGGGTTACTCCTACGAGCAGTACTTC; CDR3: CAIRGAGYSYEQYF
V: TRBV2; J: TRBJ2-7; D: -; DNA: TGTGCCAGTAGAACGGGCCTCTGGATCTACGAGCAGTACTTC; CDR3: CASRTGLWIYEQYF
V: TRBV27; J: TRBJ2-7; D: -; DNA: TGTGCCAGCAGTTATACAGCTAGTACTAACTACGAGCAGTACTTC; CDR3: CASSYTASTNYEQYF